The 31 T cell receptor beta chains below were found in one sample sequenced in a study of T cell responses to AZD1222 COVID-19 vaccine. Libraries were prepared by immunoSEQ multiplex PCR; TCRdb keeps only in-frame clonotypes and omits some of them. The sample includes 150,000 to 200,000 clones, roughly 92% of them seen just once. This sample comprised peripheral blood, obtained on day 0 of AZD1222 vaccination. These receptors all come from an adult in good health.

V usage is TRBV2 and J usage is TRBJ1-6; 7 nucleotides match TRBD1. After removal of 8 bases from V and 7 bases from J, the junction contained 14 bases not matched to a gene. CDR1 SNHLY and CDR2 FYNNEI come from the germline V gene. CDR3 length equals 16 residues. As DNA, the CDR3 is TGTGCCAGCGACCAGGGGACAGCTTCTCAAAATTCACCCCTCCACTTT. Amino acid sequence: CASDQGTASQNSPLHF.

The rearrangement joins TRBV25-1 to TRBJ2-6; perhaps TRBD2 as D (5 bases). This CDR3 is 16 amino acids long. The germline V gene has CDR1 MGHDK and CDR2 SYGVNS. Trimming stripped 6 bases from V and 0 bases from J, with 12 bases between. CDR3 bases: TGTGCCAGCAGGCATCGGGATACCTCTGGGGCCAACGTCCTGACTTTC. Translated, it gives CASRHRDTSGANVLTF.

The chain is built from TRBV30 and TRBJ1-2; 7 nucleotides align to TRBD1. CDR1 is GTSNPN and CDR2 is SVGIG in the germline V gene (reference sequence). The CDR3 is 12 amino acids. The trim removed 4 bases at V and 4 bases at J, leaving 3 bases unmatched. The CDR3 region has the DNA TGTGCCTGGACGACAGGGATCTATGGCTACACCTTC. Its translation: CAWTTGIYGYTF.

This clone was detected once. This chain connects TRBV15 to TRBJ2-1, with D perhaps matching TRBD2 (6 bases). V gave up 0 bases and J gave up 15 bases, with 12 bases separating them. This CDR3 spans 12 amino acids. Germline CDR1 and CDR2: LNHNV and YYDKDF (reference sequence). The CDR3 DNA follows: TGTGCCACCAGCAGAGATCGGAGGGTGGCGTTCTTC. This sequence encodes CATSRDRRVAFF.

This clone is a singleton in its sample. This sequence joins TRBV27 and TRBJ1-2; tentatively, D is TRBD1 (5 bases). Germline V gene lookup returns CDR1 MNHEY and CDR2 SMNVEV (reference sequence). This CDR3 comprises 14 residues. Deletions cut 5 bases from V and 4 bases from J, with 14 bases between. CDR3: CASSPQPGPYGYTF. The CDR3 DNA is TGTGCCAGCAGTCCCCAGCCGGGGCCCTATGGCTACACCTTC.

V gene TRBV7-2 combines with J gene TRBJ2-1; TRBD2 aligns across 14 bases. The germline gives CDR1 SGHTA, CDR2 FQGNSA. V lost 5 bases to trimming and J lost 6 bases; unmatched junction nucleotides: 3. This CDR3 has 15 residues. The CDR3 sequence is CASSPGTSGSNEQFF. Here the CDR3 DNA reads TGTGCCAGCAGCCCCGGGACTAGCGGGAGCAATGAGCAGTTCTTC.

V is TRBV5-1 and J is TRBJ2-3; TRBD1 matches at 12 bases. Germline CDR1 SGHRS, CDR2 YFSETQ. The CDR3 has 14 amino acids. V was pared by 3 bases and J by 8 bases, with 4 bases of the junction left unmatched. DNA for the CDR3: TGCGCCAGCAGCTCCGGGACAGGGGGCGTTACGCAGTATTTT. It translates to CASSSGTGGVTQYF.

The V and J genes are TRBV14 and TRBJ2-2; 10 bases align to TRBD2. Trimming at V came to 7 bases and at J to 4 bases, leaving 12 bases not matched to a gene. Germline V gene lookup returns CDR1 SGHDN and CDR2 FVKESK. The CDR3 spans 17 residues. CDR3 coding DNA: TGTGCCAGCATAGAAGGGCTAGCGGGGGCGAGCACCGGGGAGCTGTTTTTT. Translation: CASIEGLAGASTGELFF.

The genes are TRBV5-1 and TRBJ1-2; perhaps TRBD1 as D (5 bases). Germline V gene data show CDR1 as SGHRS and CDR2 as YFSETQ. The CDR3 consists of 14 residues. V was trimmed by 0 bases and J by 4 bases, leaving 10 bases between them. The CDR3 loop reads CASSLEGISYGYTF. The CDR3 coding sequence is TGCGCCAGCAGCTTGGAGGGGATCTCCTATGGCTACACCTTC.

The chain recombines TRBV6-6 with TRBJ1-5; 8 bases agree with TRBD1. Per germline, CDR1 MNHNY and CDR2 SVGAGI (reference sequence). This CDR3 spans 15 amino acids. The V and J ends lost 6 bases and 5 bases, in that order; junction bases with no gene match: 9. CDR3 amino acids: CASRYLQGEHQPQHF. The CDR3 nucleotides are TGTGCCAGCAGGTACCTACAGGGGGAGCATCAGCCCCAGCATTTT.

V and J are TRBV5-1 and TRBJ2-3; 7 bases fit TRBD1. Trimming took 4 bases from V and 6 from J; bases not matched to a gene: 17. The CDR3 is 17 residues long. Germline V CDR1 and CDR2: SGHRS, YFSETQ. CDR3 sequence (DNA): TGCGCCAGCAGCGTGGATCGACAGGGATTAGTTTTGGATACGCAGTATTTT. Its protein product is CASSVDRQGLVLDTQYF.

V usage is TRBV6-2 or TRBV6-3 and J usage is TRBJ1-5, with D unclear. The CDR3 runs to 14 residues. V lost 2 bases and J 0 bases, leaving 5 bases between the germline ends. Looked up from germline, CDR1 is MNHEY and CDR2 is SVGEGT. In DNA, the CDR3 is TGTGCCAGCAGTTACGGTTATAGCAATCAGCCCCAGCATTTT. Residues: CASSYGYSNQPQHF.

The rearrangement uses TRBV12-3 or TRBV12-4 and TRBJ1-3; D gene ambiguous. The CDR3 runs to 13 residues. V gave up 4 bases and J gave up 0 bases, with 4 bases separating them. CDR3 nucleotides: TGTGCCAGCAGTTCGAGCTCTGGAAACACCATATATTTT. It encodes CASSSSSGNTIYF.

This clone occurred once. V gene TRBV6-5 combines with J gene TRBJ1-6; 7 bases line up with TRBD1. CDR1 is MNHEY and CDR2 is SVGAGI in the germline V gene. This CDR3 comprises 15 residues. The V segment lost 6 bases and the J segment 0 bases; nucleotides outside the gene matches: 2. The CDR3 reads CASRDRSSYNSPLHF. CDR3 nucleotide sequence: TGTGCCAGCAGGGACAGGAGCTCCTATAATTCACCCCTCCACTTT.

The rearrangement links TRBV28 to TRBJ1-5; D is perhaps TRBD1 (5 bases). The CDR3 has 14 amino acids. Trimming removed 6 bases at V and 4 bases at J, with 13 bases between. The V gene's germline CDR1 is MDHEN and CDR2 SYDVKM. CDR3 sequence (DNA): TGTGCCAGCAGCCGGACCTGGGGGAATCAGCCCCAGCATTTT. It is translated as CASSRTWGNQPQHF.

The genes are TRBV10-1 and TRBJ2-7; TRBD2 might be the D (5 bases). Germline V gene sequence: CDR1 WNHNN, CDR2 SYGVQD (reference sequence). The CDR3 contains 15 residues. Trimming removed 6 bases from V and 6 bases from J, with 21 bases in between. CDR3 sequence: CASRKKLVFSREQYF. Here the CDR3 DNA reads TGCGCCAGCAGAAAAAAACTAGTTTTCTCGCGCGAGCAGTACTTC.

The V and J genes are TRBV19 and TRBJ1-2; TRBD1 agrees at 8 bases. This CDR3 has 15 amino acids. Germline CDR1 reads LNHDA; CDR2 reads SQIVND (reference sequence). The V and J ends lost 6 bases and 0 bases, in that order; junction bases with no gene match: 6. CDR3 residues: CASSAGTGANYGYTF. Here the CDR3 DNA reads TGTGCCAGTAGCGCCGGGACAGGCGCTAACTATGGCTACACCTTC.

This chain links TRBV28 with TRBJ2-5; 12 nucleotides line up with TRBD2. The CDR3 is 16 residues long. Germline-derived CDR1 and CDR2 are MDHEN and SYDVKM. The V gene end was trimmed by 4 bases and the J gene end by 5 bases; junction bases not matched to a gene: 8. Written as DNA, the CDR3 is TGTGCCAGCAGTTCCCGACTAGCGGGAGTTGAGGAGACCCAGTACTTC. Amino acid sequence: CASSSRLAGVEETQYF. Supplemented by reference TRBV28 and TRBJ2-5, the full variable domain reads DVKVTQSSRYLVKRTGEKVFLECVQDMDHENMFWYRQDPGLGLRLIYFSYDVKMKEKGDIPEGYSVSREKKERFSLILESASTNQTSMYLCASSSRLAGVEETQYFGPGTRLLVL.

The chain links TRBV10-2 to TRBJ1-1, with D tentatively TRBD1 (6 bases). This CDR3 region has 16 residues. Germline V CDR1 and CDR2: WSHSY, SAAADI. V dropped 8 bases and J dropped 4 bases, with 23 bases sitting between them. CDR3 amino acids: CASADSPTSPPTEAFF. The CDR3 DNA reads as TGCGCCAGCGCGGACAGCCCAACAAGTCCCCCCACTGAAGCTTTCTTT.

The CDR3 nucleotides are TGTGCCAGCAGCTTAATCGCGGGAGGGCCCAGAGTTAGCACAGATACGCAGTATTTT. The encoded protein is CASSLIAGGPRVSTDTQYF. The rearrangement joins TRBV11-2 to TRBJ2-3; the match to TRBD2 covers 9 bases. The V gene's germline CDR1 is SGHAT and CDR2 FQNNGV. After removal of 2 bases from V and 0 bases from J, the junction contained 12 bases not matched to a gene. The CDR3 covers 19 residues.

The chain has TRBV7-6 and TRBJ1-6, with TRBD1 identical over 10 bases. The ends lost 2 bases at V and 7 bases at J; junction bases unmatched: 2. CDR3 size: 15 residues. The germline CDR1 and CDR2 sequences are SGHVS and FNYEAQ. CDR3 bases: TGTGCCAGCAGCTTACGGGGACAGGGGAATTCACCCCTCCACTTT. It is translated as CASSLRGQGNSPLHF.

V is TRBV7-9 and J is TRBJ2-7; D may match TRBD1 or TRBD2 (5 bases each). The CDR3 runs to 13 residues. The V gene lost 2 bases and the J gene lost 6 bases, with 11 bases spanning the gap. In germline, CDR1 is SEHNR, CDR2 FQNEAQ (reference sequence). The CDR3 here is CASSLSRDGEQYF. CDR3 DNA sequence: TGTGCCAGCAGCTTAAGTAGGGACGGCGAGCAGTACTTC.

The chain links TRBV11-2 to TRBJ1-1; D not resolved. CDR3 length: 13 amino acids. Looked up from germline, CDR1 is SGHAT and CDR2 is FQNNGV. V lost 0 bases, J lost 1 base, and 3 bases lay in between. The CDR3 nucleotides read TGTGCCAGCAGCTTAGATTGGAACACTGAAGCTTTCTTT. Its translation: CASSLDWNTEAFF.

The DNA of the CDR3 is TGTGCCAGCAGTTACGCCGGACAGGCGGACACTGAAGCTTTCTTT. Its translation: CASSYAGQADTEAFF. The chain carries TRBV6-5 and TRBJ1-1, with 7 nucleotides matching TRBD1. The V segment lost 2 bases and the J segment 3 bases; nucleotides outside the gene matches: 6. CDR3 length: 15 amino acids. Germline lookup yields CDR1 MNHEY and CDR2 SVGAGI.

This clone appeared once. The chain is built from TRBV29-1 and TRBJ2-5; TRBD1 matches 11 bases. The CDR3 runs 14 residues. Germline trimming cut 7 bases from V and 5 bases from J; bases unmatched to any gene: 9. Germline loops: CDR1 SQVTM, CDR2 ANQGSEA. The CDR3: CSGNLDRGLETQYF. The CDR3 coding sequence is TGCAGCGGGAATCTGGACAGGGGGCTTGAGACCCAGTACTTC.

The rearrangement joins TRBV14 to TRBJ2-7; TRBD1 matches 8 bases. The CDR3 consists of 15 residues. The V gene's germline CDR1 is SGHDN and CDR2 FVKESK. Trimming removed 0 bases from V and 4 bases from J; junction bases left unmatched: 5. This CDR3 reads CASSQDRRGLYEQYF. CDR3 bases: TGTGCCAGCAGCCAAGATCGCAGGGGGCTTTACGAGCAGTACTTC.

The chain uses TRBV9 and TRBJ2-4; D may match TRBD1 or TRBD2 (6 bases each). V was clipped by 4 bases and J by 2 bases, with 13 bases between them. CDR3 size: 15 residues. The germline CDR1 and CDR2 sequences are SGDLS and YYNGEE. In DNA form, the CDR3 reads TGTGCCAGCAGCCCAGGTGGGGGGCCCAAAAACATTCAGTACTTC. It yields the protein CASSPGGGPKNIQYF.

The V call is TRBV2, the J call TRBJ2-1; tentative D call: TRBD2 (5 bases). The CDR3 has 14 residues. CDR1 is SNHLY, CDR2 FYNNEI, per germline. Trimming removed 2 bases from V and 5 bases from J, with 10 bases in between. DNA for the CDR3: TGTGCCAGCAGTGAACAAGGAGGAGACAATGAGCAGTTCTTC. This sequence encodes CASSEQGGDNEQFF.

The V and J genes are TRBV5-1 and TRBJ2-7, with 8 bases lining up with TRBD1. Germline loops: CDR1 SGHRS, CDR2 YFSETQ. With 7 bases clipped from V and 7 bases from J, the junction kept 13 bases outside the gene matches. CDR3 length: 14 amino acids. The DNA of the CDR3 is TGCGCCAGCGGCAGTCGGGACAGGTCTGGTGAGCAGTACTTC. It is translated as CASGSRDRSGEQYF.

The chain joins TRBV18 to TRBJ1-2; 10 bases agree with TRBD1. The germline CDR1 and CDR2 sequences are KGHSH and LQKENI. J was trimmed by 2 bases and V by 3 bases; bases with no gene match: 12. This CDR3 contains 18 residues. The CDR3 DNA reads TGTGCCAGCTCACCGCCGGGACAGGGGACCTCAGGCAACTATGGCTACACCTTC. It codes for CASSPPGQGTSGNYGYTF.

This clone was seen once. The chain has TRBV9 and TRBJ2-5; D call uncertain. This CDR3 spans 15 amino acids. Trimming stripped 0 bases from V and 4 bases from J, with 13 bases between. Germline CDR1 SGDLS, CDR2 YYNGEE. The CDR3 region has the DNA TGTGCCAGCAGCGTAGAGGGCCGATCGGGAGAGACCCAGTACTTC. This codes for CASSVEGRSGETQYF.